Each of the 21 T cell receptor beta chains below was sequenced from the same sample in a study of blood T cell repertoires in COVID-19. Using immunoSEQ multiplex PCR, the repertoire was profiled, and TCRdb retains in-frame clones only, with some absent. The sample records about 46,000 clones, over 70% being singletons. The sample taken for sequencing was peripheral blood. These receptors came from an elderly woman with acute or convalescent COVID-19.

V usage is TRBV6-5 and J usage is TRBJ1-6, with D perhaps TRBD1 (6 bases). CDR1 and CDR2 from the germline V gene are MNHEY and SVGAGI. V lost 7 bases and J lost 9, with 13 bases in between. The CDR3 sequence is 13 residues long. CDR3 bases: TGTGCCAGCATTGGGGACATCAGTTCACCCCTCCACTTT. Protein product: CASIGDISSPLHF.

In DNA form, the CDR3 reads TGCGCCAGCCTGGCCAGGGGATATTACGAGCAGTACTTC. It yields the protein CASLARGYYEQYF. The rearrangement uses TRBV10-2 and TRBJ2-7; TRBD1 might be the D (6 bases). CDR3 length: 13 residues. Germline V gives CDR1 WSHSY, CDR2 SAAADI. V lost 8 bases, J lost 4 bases, and 15 bases lay in between.

CDR3 DNA: TGTGCCAGCAGCACCGTGGGCTCCCGGGAGCTGTTTTTT. Protein sequence: CASSTVGSRELFF. V usage is TRBV5-6 and J usage is TRBJ2-2; D is undetermined. CDR1 is SGHDT, CDR2 YYEEEE, per germline. The CDR3 contains 13 residues. Trimming removed 4 bases from V and 9 bases from J, with 13 bases in between.

The J gene is TRBJ1-6, the V gene TRBV5-1, with TRBD1 matching 7 bases. This CDR3 is built from 16 residues. From germline, CDR1 is SGHRS and CDR2 YFSETQ. The V and J ends lost 3 bases and 7 bases, in that order; junction bases with no gene match: 10. This CDR3 is CASSSRLGDSNSPLHF. CDR3 nucleotide sequence: TGCGCCAGCAGCTCTAGGCTGGGGGACAGCAATTCACCCCTCCACTTT.

This chain uses TRBV7-6 with TRBJ2-1, with 10 positions matching TRBD2. Germline V gene data show CDR1 as SGHVS and CDR2 as FNYEAQ. CDR3 length: 17 amino acids. Trimming removed 3 bases from V and 2 bases from J; junction bases left unmatched: 7. The CDR3 here is CASSFSPTSGAYNEQFF. The CDR3 DNA reads as TGTGCCAGCAGCTTTTCACCTACTAGCGGGGCCTACAATGAGCAGTTCTTC. Full variable domain (remainder filled in from reference TRBV7-6 and TRBJ2-1): GAGVSQSPRYKVTKRGQDVALRCDPISGHVSLYWYRQALGQGPEFLTYFNYEAQQDKSGLPNDRFSAERPEGSISTLTIQRTEQRDSAMYRCASSFSPTSGAYNEQFFGPGTRLTVL.

This clone was counted only a few times. CDR3 coding DNA: TGTGCCAGTCGGTCCCCGGACACTGAAGCTTTCTTT. Its protein is CASRSPDTEAFF. V and J are TRBV19 and TRBJ1-1, with no clear D. Germline V lookup: CDR1 LNHDA, CDR2 SQIVND (reference sequence). The CDR3 length is 12 residues. V was cut by 8 bases and J by 3 bases, with 10 bases left in between.

The chain is built from TRBV15 and TRBJ2-7; D possibly corresponds to TRBD2 (6 bases). Per germline, CDR1 LNHNV and CDR2 YYDKDF (reference sequence). The CDR3 runs to 14 residues. V was shortened by 1 base and J by 7 bases, with 14 bases between the two germline ends. CDR3 sequence: CATSRGDSAREQYF. In DNA, the CDR3 is TGTGCCACCAGCAGAGGGGACTCAGCGCGGGAGCAGTACTTC.

V and J are TRBV4-1 and TRBJ1-6; D is ambiguous. The CDR3 length is 16 residues. Deletions cut 9 bases from V and 5 bases from J, with 20 bases between. CDR1 is MGHRA, CDR2 YSYEKL, per germline. Here the CDR3 reads CARPTEGGEDNSPLHF. The CDR3 DNA follows: TGCGCCAGACCCACTGAGGGAGGAGAGGATAATTCACCCCTCCACTTT.

The rearrangement joins TRBV6-1 to TRBJ1-1, with D hard to call. V gave up 2 bases and J gave up 7 bases, with 5 bases separating them. The germline gives CDR1 MNHNS, CDR2 SASEGT. This CDR3 is 11 amino acids long. The CDR3 loop is CASSEFREAFF. DNA for the CDR3: TGTGCCAGCAGTGAATTCCGTGAAGCTTTCTTT.

The chain links TRBV14 to TRBJ1-3; 7 bases agree with TRBD1. The CDR3 runs 16 residues. V lost 1 base and J lost 0; bases outside the gene matches: 3. Germline V gene lookup returns CDR1 SGHDN and CDR2 FVKESK. The CDR3 DNA reads as TGTGCCAGCAGCCAAGGACAGGGATTCTCTGGAAACACCATATATTTT. Amino acids: CASSQGQGFSGNTIYF.

This clone showed up just a few times. The chain has TRBV5-3 and TRBJ1-6, with 12 positions matching TRBD1. TRBV5-3 is known as an ORF, though its function is uncertain. V dropped 4 bases and J dropped 5; count of bases not matched to a gene: 4. There are 16 residues in the CDR3. The CDR3 region has the DNA TGTGCCAGAAGCGCCGGGACAGGGGGCGATAATTCACCCCTCCACTTT. This sequence encodes CARSAGTGGDNSPLHF.

The chain joins TRBV21-1 to TRBJ2-1; the D call in the table, TRBD1, was not verified against the DNA. TRBV21-1 is marked as a pseudogene. This CDR3 contains 15 residues. CDR3 sequence (DNA): TGTGCCAGCAGCAAAGACGGCAGGGCGGACAATGAGCAGTTCTTC. Translated, it gives CASSKDGRADNEQFF.

In the case of this clone: The conserved phenylalanine or tryptophan normally closing the CDR3 is absent here, so this likely arose from a read error. It is unclear where the CDR3 begins or ends on the DNA, so no DNA is shown, and the CDR3 is as TCRdb lists it. V is TRBV27 and J is TRBJ1-5. Germline V gene lookup returns CDR1 MNHEY and CDR2 SMNVEV (reference sequence). With termini counted, the CDR3 has 8 amino acids. The CDR3 is CASVRLSV.

This chain links TRBV10-3 with TRBJ1-2; D is unclear. The CDR3 is 12 amino acids. Germline V lookup: CDR1 ENHRY, CDR2 SYGVKD. V dropped 2 bases and J dropped 5 bases, with 6 bases sitting between them. The CDR3 region is CAISEQAYGYTF. CDR3 coding DNA: TGTGCCATCAGTGAGCAGGCTTATGGCTACACCTTC.

The table lists this clone with a count of one. The chain uses TRBV24-1 and TRBJ1-5; D may be TRBD1 (5 bases). The V end was cut by 5 bases, the J end by 0 bases, with 7 bases between. The CDR3 runs to 14 residues. Germline CDR1 reads KGHDR; CDR2 reads SFDVKD. CDR3 region: CATSAGVSNQPQHF. The CDR3 DNA sequence: TGTGCCACCAGTGCGGGGGTTAGCAATCAGCCCCAGCATTTT.

V gene TRBV5-4 combines with J gene TRBJ2-3, with 15 bases lining up with TRBD2. The V gene end was trimmed by 5 bases and the J gene end by 5 bases; junction bases not matched to a gene: 6. The CDR3 covers 16 residues. The germline gives CDR1 SGHNT, CDR2 YYREEE (reference sequence). CDR3 in amino acids: CASRSGLAGGQDTQYF. In nucleotides, the CDR3 is TGTGCCAGCAGGTCCGGACTAGCGGGGGGGCAAGATACGCAGTATTTT.

This clone was seen a few times. V is TRBV5-6 and J is TRBJ2-1; 8 bases line up with TRBD2. CDR1 and CDR2 from the germline V gene are SGHDT and YYEEEE. Trimming removed 1 base from V and 15 bases from J; junction bases left unmatched: 9. This CDR3 spans 13 amino acids. CDR3 residues: CASSLSRGGPRFF. The CDR3 DNA is TGTGCCAGCAGCTTGTCCCGGGGGGGCCCTCGGTTCTTC.

This clone was found once. This rearrangement joins TRBV9 to TRBJ1-1; D is perhaps TRBD1 (6 bases). The CDR3 loop spans 14 amino acids. V was cut by 2 bases and J by 1 base, with 9 bases left in between. Germline assignment: CDR1 SGDLS and CDR2 YYNGEE. The CDR3: CASSVLQGNTEAFF. The CDR3 nucleotides read TGTGCCAGCAGCGTGTTACAGGGGAACACTGAAGCTTTCTTT.

The genes are TRBV2 and TRBJ2-5, with D possibly TRBD2 on 5 matching bases. CDR3 length equals 13 residues. Trimming took 8 bases from V and 2 from J, leaving 12 bases between them. Germline CDR1 reads SNHLY; CDR2 reads FYNNEI. The CDR3 spells CASEGWQQETQYF. The DNA of the CDR3 is TGTGCCAGCGAGGGTTGGCAGCAAGAGACCCAGTACTTC.

The chain employs TRBV11-2 and TRBJ1-2; D is unresolved. The CDR3 has 14 amino acids. Germline-derived CDR1 and CDR2 are SGHAT and FQNNGV. V was clipped by 0 bases and J by 7 bases, with 12 bases between them. CDR3 amino acids: CASSLDEGLAGYTF. In DNA, the CDR3 is TGTGCCAGCAGCTTAGATGAGGGTTTGGCTGGCTACACCTTC. Full variable domain (missing parts from reference TRBV11-2 and TRBJ1-2): EAGVAQSPRYKIIEKRQSVAFWCNPISGHATLYWYQQILGQGPKLLIQFQNNGVVDDSQLPKDRFSAERLKGVDSTLKIQPAKLEDSAVYLCASSLDEGLAGYTFGSGTRLTVV.

This clone appeared once. The gene calls are TRBV29-1 and TRBJ2-7; a possible D gene is TRBD1 (6 bases). CDR1 SQVTM and CDR2 ANQGSEA come from the germline V gene. Trimming pared 4 bases from V and 5 bases from J, leaving 24 bases between. The CDR3 is 16 residues long. The CDR3 sequence: CSVAVAREQGIHEQYF. CDR3 nucleotide sequence: TGCAGCGTTGCGGTCGCTCGAGAACAGGGTATCCACGAGCAGTACTTC.